The clone carrying this T cell receptor (beta chain) has a single count. Its antigen is as yet unknown. After removal of 0 bases from V and 3 bases from J, the junction contained 3 bases not matched to a gene. CDR3 length: 15 amino acids. Germline V CDR1 and CDR2: SGDLS, YYNGEE. The PCR made use of 60 Vbeta and 13 Jbeta primers. TCRdb's copy holds only in-frame clones and misses some; the assay was immunoSEQ multiplex PCR. The sample contains more than 150,000 clones, approximately 80% of which appear only once. The sample is drawn from a study of cytomegalovirus exposure and HLA in healthy donors. Findings of the study overall: Presence/absence analyses supposed approximately even sequencing depth among donors.

This clonotype originated in a man aged 18 to 30 in good health and CMV-seronegative. The rearrangement links TRBV9 to TRBJ2-7; 10 bases fit TRBD2. Specimen: PBMCs. The chain's CDR3 is CASSVAASGSYEQYF. The DNA of the CDR3 is TGTGCCAGCAGCGTAGCTGCTAGCGGGAGCTACGAGCAGTACTTC.